A selection of T cell receptor beta chains follows, all from one sample in a study of persistence of HIV-infected CD4 T cells. These receptors' targets are unknown. TCRdb keeps only in-frame clones here, not all; method: immunoSEQ multiplex PCR. The table records about 40,000 clones, around 78% of them present only once. The material was CD4+ T cells sorted from PBMCs after roughly 17-hour stimulation, obtained from a patient who received antiretroviral therapy. The receptors come from an adult man with HIV who was CMV-seropositive. CDR3s include the opening cysteine and the closing phenylalanine or tryptophan. Each record gives: J gene, D gene, clone size, V gene, CDR3 protein, CDR3 DNA. D genes are given only for firm matches. Size is stated for part of the rows, as once, few or many counts, or as a class when the clone is expanded.

j_call: TRBJ1-2
d_call: .
clone_size: .
v_call: TRBV30
cdr3_aa: CAWSKNLGGYGYTF
cdr3_nt: TGTGCCTGGAGTAAGAACCTCGGAGGATATGGCTACACCTTC

j_call: TRBJ2-5
d_call: TRBD1
clone_size: few
v_call: TRBV5-4
cdr3_aa: CASSPPPTGKGQETQYF
cdr3_nt: TGTGCCAGCAGCCCCCCCCCGACAGGGAAGGGGCAAGAGACCCAGTACTTC

j_call: TRBJ2-7
d_call: .
clone_size: .
v_call: TRBV10-3
cdr3_aa: CAISGVTYEQYF
cdr3_nt: TGTGCCATCAGTGGCGTTACCTACGAGCAGTACTTC

j_call: TRBJ2-6
d_call: TRBD1
clone_size: .
v_call: TRBV15
cdr3_aa: CATSRDKTGGSSGANVLTF
cdr3_nt: TGTGCCACCAGCAGAGACAAGACAGGGGGCAGCTCTGGGGCCAACGTCCTGACTTTC

j_call: TRBJ2-7
d_call: TRBD1
clone_size: .
v_call: TRBV5-5
cdr3_aa: CASSLVGTGGREQYF
cdr3_nt: TGTGCCAGCAGCTTGGTTGGGACAGGGGGCCGCGAGCAGTACTTC

j_call: TRBJ2-1
d_call: .
clone_size: .
v_call: TRBV7-2
cdr3_aa: CASSFQVSTYNEQFF
cdr3_nt: TGTGCCAGCAGCTTTCAAGTTTCCACCTACAATGAGCAGTTCTTC

j_call: TRBJ2-1
d_call: .
clone_size: .
v_call: TRBV24-1
cdr3_aa: CATSALNEQFF
cdr3_nt: TGTGCCACCAGTGCGCTTAATGAGCAGTTCTTC

j_call: TRBJ1-1
d_call: TRBD1
clone_size: .
v_call: TRBV6-5
cdr3_aa: CASSPDRGTEAFF
cdr3_nt: TGTGCCAGCAGCCCCGACAGGGGTACTGAAGCTTTCTTT

j_call: TRBJ2-1
d_call: .
clone_size: .
v_call: TRBV6-4
cdr3_aa: CASSDLSGWVSYNEQFF
cdr3_nt: TGTGCCAGCAGTGACCTTAGCGGCTGGGTCTCCTACAATGAGCAGTTCTTC

j_call: TRBJ2-7
d_call: .
clone_size: once
v_call: TRBV14
cdr3_aa: CASSQAYEQYF
cdr3_nt: TGTGCCAGCAGCCAGGCCTACGAGCAGTACTTC

j_call: TRBJ1-5
d_call: .
clone_size: .
v_call: TRBV18
cdr3_aa: CASSPQGNQPQHF
cdr3_nt: TGTGCCAGCTCACCACAGGGAAATCAGCCCCAGCATTTT

j_call: TRBJ1-4
d_call: .
clone_size: .
v_call: TRBV7-9
cdr3_aa: CASSLAAPNEKLFF
cdr3_nt: TGTGCCAGCAGCTTAGCAGCCCCTAATGAAAAACTGTTTTTT

j_call: TRBJ2-1
d_call: .
clone_size: few
v_call: TRBV19
cdr3_aa: CASSILEGRVNNEQFF
cdr3_nt: TGTGCCAGTAGTATCTTAGAGGGTCGGGTTAACAATGAGCAGTTCTTC

j_call: TRBJ2-2
d_call: .
clone_size: .
v_call: TRBV6-2/TRBV6-3
cdr3_aa: CASSYATGINTGELFF
cdr3_nt: TGTGCCAGCAGTTACGCCACAGGGATCAACACCGGGGAGCTGTTTTTT

j_call: TRBJ2-3
d_call: TRBD1
clone_size: .
v_call: TRBV30
cdr3_aa: CAWSRGQRLSSDTQYF
cdr3_nt: TGTGCCTGGAGTCGGGGACAGCGGTTAAGCTCAGATACGCAGTATTTT

j_call: TRBJ1-1
d_call: .
clone_size: .
v_call: TRBV6-5
cdr3_aa: CASSPKEATNTEAFF
cdr3_nt: TGTGCCAGCAGCCCCAAGGAGGCGACGAACACTGAAGCTTTCTTT

j_call: TRBJ1-1
d_call: .
clone_size: .
v_call: TRBV11-1
cdr3_aa: CASSLDRNTEAFF
cdr3_nt: TGTGCCAGCAGCTTAGACAGGAACACTGAAGCTTTCTTT

j_call: TRBJ2-7
d_call: TRBD1
clone_size: .
v_call: TRBV2
cdr3_aa: CASILTGSSYEQYF
cdr3_nt: TGTGCCAGCATTCTGACAGGGAGCTCCTACGAGCAGTACTTC

j_call: TRBJ1-5
d_call: .
clone_size: .
v_call: TRBV27
cdr3_aa: CASSLSRQSNQPQHF
cdr3_nt: TGTGCCAGCAGTTTATCGCGGCAGAGCAATCAGCCCCAGCATTTT

j_call: TRBJ2-7
d_call: TRBD1
clone_size: .
v_call: TRBV30
cdr3_aa: CAWDRGLSHEQYF
cdr3_nt: TGTGCCTGGGACAGGGGGCTCTCCCACGAGCAGTACTTC

j_call: TRBJ2-5
d_call: .
clone_size: .
v_call: TRBV3-1/TRBV3-2
cdr3_aa: CASSQAGAGETQYF
cdr3_nt: TGTGCCAGCAGCCAAGCAGGGGCAGGGGAGACCCAGTACTTC

j_call: TRBJ1-2
d_call: .
clone_size: medium-sized
v_call: TRBV29-1
cdr3_aa: CSVTGIDKDGYTF
cdr3_nt: TGCAGCGTTACAGGGATCGATAAGGATGGCTACACCTTC

j_call: TRBJ1-4
d_call: .
clone_size: .
v_call: TRBV6-2/TRBV6-3
cdr3_aa: CASSRQRNEKLFF
cdr3_nt: TGTGCCAGCAGTAGACAGCGTAATGAAAAACTGTTTTTT

j_call: TRBJ1-2
d_call: .
clone_size: .
v_call: TRBV5-1
cdr3_aa: CASSLNHPNYGYTF
cdr3_nt: TGCGCCAGCAGCTTGAACCACCCCAACTATGGCTACACCTTC

j_call: TRBJ2-1
d_call: TRBD2
clone_size: .
v_call: TRBV6-5
cdr3_aa: CASSYQGGRGNNEQFF
cdr3_nt: TGTGCCAGCAGTTACCAGGGCGGGAGGGGTAACAATGAGCAGTTCTTC

j_call: TRBJ2-2
d_call: .
clone_size: few
v_call: TRBV5-1
cdr3_aa: CASSSSLAANTGELFF
cdr3_nt: TGCGCCAGCAGCTCAAGTTTGGCGGCAAACACCGGGGAGCTGTTTTTT

j_call: TRBJ2-5
d_call: .
clone_size: .
v_call: TRBV5-5
cdr3_aa: CASSLASQETQYF
cdr3_nt: TGTGCCAGCAGCTTGGCCAGCCAAGAGACCCAGTACTTC

j_call: TRBJ1-1
d_call: .
clone_size: .
v_call: TRBV27
cdr3_aa: CASSLLGYTEAFF
cdr3_nt: TGTGCCAGCAGTTTATTAGGATACACTGAAGCTTTCTTT

j_call: TRBJ2-7
d_call: .
clone_size: .
v_call: TRBV10-3
cdr3_aa: CAISIQATVYEQYF
cdr3_nt: TGTGCCATCAGCATTCAGGCGACAGTCTACGAGCAGTACTTC

j_call: TRBJ2-1
d_call: TRBD2
clone_size: .
v_call: TRBV14
cdr3_aa: CASSRLAGEHEQFF
cdr3_nt: TGTGCCAGCTCTAGACTAGCGGGAGAGCATGAGCAGTTCTTC

j_call: TRBJ1-1
d_call: TRBD1
clone_size: .
v_call: TRBV5-1
cdr3_aa: CASSSTGTGSSEAFF
cdr3_nt: TGCGCCAGCAGCTCGACAGGGACGGGGTCATCTGAAGCTTTCTTT

j_call: TRBJ1-5
d_call: .
clone_size: few
v_call: TRBV19
cdr3_aa: CASSPSSGNQPQHF
cdr3_nt: TGTGCCAGTAGCCCTTCTAGTGGCAATCAGCCCCAGCATTTT

j_call: TRBJ1-3
d_call: .
clone_size: .
v_call: TRBV5-6
cdr3_aa: CASSLVGREEDTIYF
cdr3_nt: TGTGCCAGCAGCTTGGTAGGCAGGGAGGAGGACACCATATATTTT

j_call: TRBJ1-5
d_call: .
clone_size: .
v_call: TRBV6-5
cdr3_aa: CASSPAGQAQPQHF
cdr3_nt: TGTGCCAGCAGCCCGGCGGGCCAGGCCCAGCCCCAGCATTTT

j_call: TRBJ1-6
d_call: TRBD1
clone_size: many
v_call: TRBV5-1
cdr3_aa: CASSPGGGNLGSPLHF
cdr3_nt: TGCGCCAGCAGCCCTGGAGGGGGCAATTTAGGTTCACCCCTCCACTTT

j_call: TRBJ1-2
d_call: .
clone_size: once
v_call: TRBV19
cdr3_aa: CASSKRGLQGLTYGYTF
cdr3_nt: TGTGCCAGTAGTAAACGTGGATTGCAGGGCCTTACATATGGCTACACCTTC

j_call: TRBJ2-6
d_call: TRBD1
clone_size: .
v_call: TRBV5-1
cdr3_aa: CASSDGQERANVLTF
cdr3_nt: TGCGCCAGCAGCGACGGACAGGAAAGGGCCAACGTCCTGACTTTC

j_call: TRBJ1-5
d_call: TRBD1
clone_size: .
v_call: TRBV30
cdr3_aa: CAWSVNRGQPQHF
cdr3_nt: TGTGCCTGGAGTGTAAACAGGGGACAGCCCCAGCATTTT

j_call: TRBJ2-6
d_call: .
clone_size: .
v_call: TRBV19
cdr3_aa: CASSIDFSSGANVLTF
cdr3_nt: TGTGCCAGTAGTATAGATTTCAGCTCTGGGGCCAACGTCCTGACTTTC

j_call: TRBJ1-1
d_call: .
clone_size: .
v_call: TRBV27
cdr3_aa: CASRSTGLNTEAFF
cdr3_nt: TGTGCCAGCAGGTCGACGGGACTGAACACTGAAGCTTTCTTT

j_call: TRBJ2-7
d_call: TRBD2
clone_size: few
v_call: TRBV6-2/TRBV6-3
cdr3_aa: CASSWTRNYEQYF
cdr3_nt: TGTGCCAGCAGCTGGACTAGAAACTACGAGCAGTACTTC

j_call: TRBJ1-2
d_call: .
clone_size: .
v_call: TRBV29-1
cdr3_aa: CSVEDLRGAYYGYTF
cdr3_nt: TGCAGCGTTGAAGATCTCAGGGGCGCTTACTATGGCTACACCTTC

j_call: TRBJ1-1
d_call: TRBD1
clone_size: .
v_call: TRBV5-5
cdr3_aa: CASTLGWGQGGEAFF
cdr3_nt: TGTGCCAGCACCCTTGGGTGGGGGCAGGGGGGTGAAGCTTTCTTT

j_call: TRBJ1-5
d_call: .
clone_size: .
v_call: TRBV7-6
cdr3_aa: CASSSSGTPSNQPQHF
cdr3_nt: TGTGCCAGCAGCTCCTCCGGGACGCCGAGCAATCAGCCCCAGCATTTT

j_call: TRBJ1-2
d_call: .
clone_size: .
v_call: TRBV19
cdr3_aa: CASSIRGGDFGGYTF
cdr3_nt: TGTGCCAGTAGTATCAGGGGAGGAGATTTCGGTGGCTACACCTTC

j_call: TRBJ1-4
d_call: .
clone_size: .
v_call: TRBV29-1
cdr3_aa: CSAYGFGEKLFF
cdr3_nt: TGCAGCGCCTACGGGTTCGGTGAAAAACTGTTTTTT

j_call: TRBJ2-7
d_call: TRBD2
clone_size: .
v_call: TRBV25-1
cdr3_aa: CASSDLAGGYHEQYF
cdr3_nt: TGTGCCAGCAGTGATCTAGCGGGGGGCTACCACGAGCAGTACTTC

j_call: TRBJ1-4
d_call: .
clone_size: .
v_call: TRBV30
cdr3_aa: CAWSLLGAIGEKLFF
cdr3_nt: TGTGCCTGGAGTCTCCTGGGGGCGATTGGTGAAAAACTGTTTTTT

j_call: TRBJ2-1
d_call: TRBD2
clone_size: .
v_call: TRBV7-2
cdr3_aa: CASTAGGNEQFF
cdr3_nt: TGTGCCAGCACGGCGGGGGGCAATGAGCAGTTCTTC

j_call: TRBJ2-7
d_call: TRBD1
clone_size: .
v_call: TRBV12-3/TRBV12-4
cdr3_aa: CASSGDRICF
cdr3_nt: TGTGCCAGCAGTGGGGACAGGATTTGCTTC

j_call: TRBJ2-7
d_call: .
clone_size: once
v_call: TRBV19
cdr3_aa: CASSISKAGSLYEQYF
cdr3_nt: TGTGCCAGTAGTATATCTAAGGCAGGTTCCCTCTACGAGCAGTACTTC

j_call: TRBJ1-2
d_call: .
clone_size: .
v_call: TRBV19
cdr3_aa: CASSAHKPNYGYTF
cdr3_nt: TGTGCCAGTAGTGCTCACAAGCCCAACTATGGCTACACCTTC

j_call: TRBJ2-2
d_call: .
clone_size: .
v_call: TRBV10-3
cdr3_aa: CAIKTGTNTGELFF
cdr3_nt: TGTGCCATCAAAACAGGAACTAACACCGGGGAGCTGTTTTTT